These T cell receptor beta chains were read from a single sample in a study of molecular identifiers for immune sequencing clone quantification. TCRdb re-called the PCR reads with MiXCR, one entry per CDR3 protein. The table lists 250,000 to 350,000 distinct CDR3 sequences, roughly 23% of them singletons, with approximately 0.8% in the top ten. Sequenced input: naive CD8+ T cells from blood, with Jurkat cell RNA spiked in. Every receptor here comes from a human donor in good health. Some libraries in this study had Jurkat cell RNA spiked in. Each CDR3 is given with its conserved first and last residue. D genes are given only for firm matches. Clone size is shown for a subset of rows, as once, few, many or a class of expanded clone.

TRBV27	TRBD1	TRBJ2-7	many	CASSLTGQGIYEQYF	TGTGCCAGCAGCCTCACGGGACAGGGCATCTACGAGCAGTACTTC
TRBV6-5	TRBD1	TRBJ2-3	few	CASSYSSGQDTDTQYF	TGTGCCAGCAGTTACTCCTCCGGACAGGACACAGATACGCAGTATTTT
TRBV30	NA	TRBJ2-3	many	CAWSDRAILTDTQYF	TGTGCCTGGAGTGATAGAGCCATCCTCACAGATACGCAGTATTTT
TRBV27	NA	TRBJ2-1	few	CASSLSWGQGSSYNEQFF	TGTGCCAGCAGTTTATCTTGGGGGCAGGGTAGCTCCTACAATGAGCAGTTCTTC
TRBV4-1	NA	TRBJ1-1	many	CASSQAKGMNTEAFF	TGCGCCAGCAGCCAAGCCAAAGGCATGAACACTGAAGCTTTCTTT
TRBV13	TRBD2	TRBJ2-3	NA	CASSERDYAGATDTQYF	TGTGCCAGCAGCGAAAGGGACTATGCGGGAGCGACAGATACGCAGTATTTT
TRBV9	NA	TRBJ2-5	NA	CASSVMVEETQYF	TGTGCCAGCAGCGTAATGGTGGAGGAGACCCAGTACTTC
TRBV6-5	TRBD2	TRBJ2-7	few	CTSRVRGGVPDEQYF	TGTACCAGCAGGGTTCGGGGGGGCGTGCCGGACGAGCAGTACTTC
TRBV20-1	NA	TRBJ2-3	many	CSALEPVSSTDTQYF	TGCAGTGCTCTCGAGCCGGTCTCTAGCACAGATACGCAGTATTTT
TRBV5-4	TRBD2	TRBJ2-3	many	CASSWGLAGKTSTDTQYF	TGTGCCAGCAGCTGGGGACTAGCCGGAAAAACTAGCACAGATACGCAGTATTTT
TRBV6-5	NA	TRBJ1-1	many	CASSYQIGRGPNTEAFF	TGTGCCAGCAGTTACCAGATAGGCAGGGGCCCGAACACTGAAGCTTTCTTT
TRBV5-1	NA	TRBJ2-7	many	CASSPGVGYEQYF	TGCGCCAGCAGCCCCGGCGTGGGATACGAGCAGTACTTC
TRBV7-9	NA	TRBJ1-1	NA	CASSSREGGMNTEAFF	TGTGCCAGCAGCTCCCGCGAAGGGGGTATGAACACTGAGGCTTTCTTT
TRBV7-9	NA	TRBJ1-1	many	CASSPGRATEAFF	TGTGCCAGCAGCCCAGGCAGGGCTACTGAAGCTTTCTTT
TRBV12-3/TRBV12-4	TRBD1	TRBJ2-1	NA	CASGPGTGYYNEQFF	TGTGCCAGCGGTCCCGGGACAGGGTATTACAATGAGCAGTTCTTC
TRBV11-2	NA	TRBJ2-5	many	CASSSGDRFQETQYF	TGTGCCAGCAGCTCAGGGGATCGATTCCAAGAGACCCAGTACTTC
TRBV11-2	NA	TRBJ2-5	NA	CASSLTAPGVQETQYF	TGTGCCAGCAGCTTAACAGCCCCTGGGGTCCAAGAGACCCAGTACTTC
TRBV5-1	TRBD1	TRBJ2-3	NA	CASSLGTLGDSLTDTQYF	TGCGCCAGCAGCTTGGGTACGCTGGGGGACAGCCTCACAGATACGCAGTATTTT
TRBV7-3	NA	TRBJ2-5	many	CASSLMGAETQYF	TGTGCCAGCAGCTTAATGGGGGCAGAGACCCAGTACTTC
TRBV12-3/TRBV12-4	TRBD1	TRBJ2-1	NA	CASSRPGQGASNQAYNEQFF	TGTGCCAGCAGCCGCCCGGGACAGGGGGCCTCTAATCAGGCCTACAATGAGCAGTTCTTC
TRBV19	TRBD2	TRBJ2-7	many	CASRTGTTSYEQYF	TGTGCCAGTAGAACCGGGACTACTAGCTACGAGCAGTACTTC
TRBV4-3	NA	TRBJ1-6	many	CASSQDRTDNSPLHF	TGCGCCAGCAGCCAAGATAGAACTGACAATTCACCCCTCCACTTT
TRBV19	NA	TRBJ2-4	many	CASSITAKNIQYF	TGTGCCAGTAGTATTACTGCCAAAAACATTCAGTACTTC
TRBV19	NA	TRBJ1-5	few	CASSITGGSQPQHF	TGTGCCAGTAGTATAACTGGGGGAAGTCAGCCCCAGCATTTT
TRBV6-6	NA	TRBJ1-1	many	CASSYAAGELNTEAFF	TGTGCCAGCAGTTACGCGGCAGGGGAGTTGAACACTGAAGCTTTCTTT
TRBV4-1	TRBD1	TRBJ1-5	many	CASSLDRAQPQHF	TGTGCCAGTAGTTTGGACAGGGCTCAGCCCCAGCATTTT
TRBV13	NA	TRBJ1-1	many	CASSLDFKPTEAFF	TGTGCCAGCAGCTTAGACTTCAAGCCAACTGAAGCTTTCTTT
TRBV6-2/TRBV6-3	TRBD2	TRBJ2-3	few	CASSFSGPRTDTQYF	TGTGCCAGCAGTTTTAGCGGGCCCCGCACAGATACGCAGTATTTT
TRBV28	TRBD1	TRBJ1-4	many	CASSPPRQGLDEKLFF	TGTGCCAGCAGCCCACCAAGACAGGGTTTGGATGAAAAACTGTTTTTT
TRBV30	TRBD1	TRBJ2-7	few	CAWSRSGTGDEQCF	TGTGCCTGGAGTCGATCCGGGACAGGGGACGAGCAGTGCTTC
TRBV6-2/TRBV6-3	NA	TRBJ2-1	once	CAGSSKDEYNEQFF	TGTGCCGGCAGTTCCAAAGATGAATACAATGAGCAGTTCTTC
TRBV7-9	NA	TRBJ2-5	many	CASSGTSLVLYF	TGTGCCAGCAGCGGGACATCCCTTGTCCTGTACTTC
TRBV2	TRBD1	TRBJ1-2	NA	CASREGQLVNYGYTF	TGTGCCAGCAGGGAGGGACAGTTAGTAAACTATGGCTACACCTTC
TRBV9	TRBD2	TRBJ2-1	many	CASSAGLAGGNNEQFF	TGTGCCAGCAGCGCGGGACTAGCGGGGGGAAACAATGAGCAGTTCTTC
TRBV19	NA	TRBJ2-3	many	CASSPVFGYDYTDTQYF	TGTGCCAGTAGCCCCGTTTTTGGGTACGATTACACAGATACGCAGTATTTT
TRBV3-1	NA	TRBJ1-6	many	CASSQDQQVDGSPLHF	TGTGCCAGCAGCCAAGATCAACAGGTCGACGGTTCACCCCTCCACTTT
TRBV3-1	TRBD1	TRBJ1-2	NA	CASSHKRDRVNYGYTF	TGTGCCAGCAGCCATAAGCGGGACAGGGTTAACTATGGCTACACCTTC
TRBV4-1	NA	TRBJ1-1	many	CASSQRGTLNTEAFF	TGCGCCAGCAGCCAGAGAGGGACGCTGAACACTGAAGCTTTCTTT
TRBV20-1	NA	TRBJ2-5	NA	CSAKYTYQETQYF	TGCAGTGCAAAGTACACGTACCAAGAGACCCAGTACTTC
TRBV24-1	NA	TRBJ1-5	many	CATSAGWSNQPQHF	TGTGCCACCAGTGCCGGTTGGAGCAATCAGCCCCAGCATTTT
TRBV2	NA	TRBJ1-5	many	CASSTGGEVHQPQHF	TGTGCCAGCAGTACCGGGGGGGAGGTCCATCAGCCCCAGCATTTT
TRBV29-1	NA	TRBJ2-7	many	CSAGSGALYEQYF	TGCAGCGCCGGCAGTGGGGCGCTCTACGAGCAGTACTTC
TRBV12-3/TRBV12-4	TRBD1	TRBJ2-1	many	CASSLTGGINEQFF	TGTGCCAGCAGTTTAACAGGGGGTATCAATGAGCAGTTCTTC
TRBV9	NA	TRBJ2-1	many	CASSAETPYNEQFF	TGTGCCAGCAGCGCAGAGACTCCCTACAATGAGCAGTTCTTC
TRBV6-5	NA	TRBJ1-1	many	CASSYSRGAEAFF	TGTGCCAGCAGTTACTCGAGGGGGGCTGAAGCTTTCTTT
TRBV5-1	TRBD2	TRBJ2-3	many	CASSPEPGLAGAIIIPDTQYF	TGCGCCAGCAGCCCGGAACCGGGACTAGCGGGAGCGATCATCATCCCAGATACGCAGTATTTT
TRBV19	NA	TRBJ2-2	NA	CASSMTETGELVF	TGTGCCAGTAGTATGACAGAGACCGGGGAGCTGGTTTTT
TRBV7-3	NA	TRBJ2-1	many	CASSQTGGSSYNEQFF	TGTGCCAGCAGCCAAACTGGCGGTAGCTCCTACAATGAGCAGTTCTTC
TRBV21-1	NA	TRBJ2-1	many	CASNEAPTRVDEQFF	TGTGCCAGCAACGAGGCCCCGACCAGGGTCGATGAGCAGTTCTTC
TRBV7-3	NA	TRBJ2-4	many	CASSWTAIAKNIQYF	TGTGCCAGCAGCTGGACTGCCATAGCCAAAAACATTCAGTACTTC
TRBV24-1	NA	TRBJ2-2	NA	CATQPRGTRAGEPFF	TGTGCCACCCAACCCCGGGGGACCCGGGCCGGGGAGCCGTTTTTT
TRBV4-1	NA	TRBJ2-7	NA	CVSGQGLGSYEQYF	TGCGTCAGCGGCCAGGGATTGGGTTCCTACGAGCAGTACTTC
TRBV20-1	NA	TRBJ2-5	few	CSASRPFEETQYF	TGCAGTGCTTCTAGACCATTCGAGGAGACCCAGTACTTC
TRBV12-3/TRBV12-4	NA	TRBJ2-7	few	CASSPPRQYGYEQYF	TGTGCCAGCAGCCCCCCCCGACAGTACGGCTACGAGCAGTACTTC
TRBV9	TRBD2	TRBJ2-3	many	CASSRLASHDTDTQYF	TGTGCCAGCAGCAGACTAGCGTCCCATGACACAGATACGCAGTATTTT
TRBV2	NA	TRBJ2-7	NA	CASSDNGAYEQYF	TGTGCCAGCAGTGATAACGGGGCCTACGAGCAGTACTTC
TRBV7-9	NA	TRBJ2-3	NA	CASSFLSPDPYVADTQYF	TGTGCCAGCAGCTTTTTATCACCAGACCCCTATGTCGCAGATACGCAGTATTTT
TRBV13	NA	TRBJ2-2	few	CASSFKRDIGNGELFF	TGTGCCAGCAGCTTCAAGCGGGACATTGGTAACGGGGAGCTGTTTTTT
TRBV6-2/TRBV6-3	NA	TRBJ2-3	few	CASSQYEDTQYF	TGTGCCAGCAGTCAATATGAAGATACGCAGTATTTT
TRBV9	NA	TRBJ2-5	few	CASSPYLAPQETQYF	TGTGCCAGCAGCCCCTACCTAGCGCCCCAAGAGACCCAGTACTTC